The sample holds many counts of the clone carrying this T cell receptor (beta chain). Its antigen is unidentified. One entry per CDR3 protein, called by TCRdb with MiXCR from the 5' RACE reads. The data contain 5,700 or so distinct CDR3 sequences, approximately 4.1% of them singletons. This entry is derived from a study of spatial heterogeneity in lung cancer. About the research overall: Detection consistently yielded more beta chains than alpha chains. A strong correlation was found between TCR transcript counts in tumor regions and a T cell module score derived from matched bulk RNA-seq. Whole-study findings and limits: Tumor mutation counts were tracked by expanded intratumoral alpha and beta TCR counts.

Time point of the sample: sample taken at primary tumor resection. Whole RNA came from tumor, nontumor lung or frozen PBMC and was sequenced without being sorted. V was clipped by 3 bases and J by 6 bases, with 11 bases between them. Germline V gene lookup returns CDR1 LNHDA and CDR2 SQIVND (reference sequence). The CDR3 covers 14 residues. This chain links TRBV19 with TRBJ2-2, with a possible D match to TRBD1 (5 bases). This clonotype was obtained from a female donor with early-stage non-small cell lung cancer. The specimen was lung tumor tissue, collected at surgery. Here the CDR3 DNA reads TGTGCCAGTAGTATCAAGGGGCCTTCCGGGGAGCTGTTTTTT. Translating it yields CASSIKGPSGELFF.